The clone carrying this T cell receptor (beta chain) was recorded at least ten times. The antigen is not known. CDR3 length: 15 amino acids. Germline CDR1 and CDR2: DFQATT and SNEGSKA (reference sequence). V lost 6 bases and J lost 4, with 19 bases in between. Quantitative barcoded 5'-RACE was used to prepare TCR beta libraries. Via MiXCR, TCRdb re-called the 5' RACE reads, giving one row per CDR3 protein. Among fewer than 450,000 distinct CDR3 sequences listed, roughly 18% were seen once. This record comes from a study of CD8 T cells in ankylosing spondylitis. Study outcomes and limitations: Ankylosing spondylitis blood appeared to be characterized by a TCR beta motif of fewer than ten highly homologous variants. Clones linked to disease, bearing a CD8+ phenotype, were relatively rare in peripheral blood.

This receptor was identified in a male donor with ankylosing spondylitis. Sequenced input: blood, either unsorted or a sorted T cell fraction (not recorded which). The chain carries TRBV20-1 and TRBJ2-1; the D call may be TRBD1 or TRBD2 (6 bases each). The CDR3 sequence is CSAGGGGGGYNEQFF. The CDR3 DNA sequence: TGCAGTGCCGGGGGTGGCGGAGGGGGTTACAATGAGCAGTTCTTC.